This passage covers 32 T cell receptor beta chains from one sample sequenced in a study of CD8 T cells in ankylosing spondylitis. Via MiXCR, TCRdb re-called the 5' RACE reads, giving one row per CDR3 protein. The sample shows around 150,000 distinct CDR3 sequences, around two fifths of them seen only once. Sequenced material: synovial fluid, either unsorted or a sorted T cell fraction (not recorded which). The receptors come from a male donor with ankylosing spondylitis.

This clonotype was observed once. This chain connects TRBV5-1 to TRBJ2-6; TRBD1 aligns across 12 bases. The CDR3 loop spans 19 amino acids. J lost 3 bases, V lost 4 bases, and 11 bases had no gene match. Germline-derived CDR1 and CDR2 are SGHRS and YFSETQ. The CDR3 sequence is CASSQYPGQGASGANVLTF. CDR3 DNA: TGCGCCAGCAGCCAATACCCGGGACAGGGGGCGAGTGGGGCCAACGTCCTGACTTTC.

This clonotype was seen more than once but under ten times. This chain joins TRBV12-3 or TRBV12-4 and TRBJ2-3, with a tentative D call TRBD2 (6 bases). The CDR3 covers 14 residues. Trimming pared 6 bases from V and 2 bases from J, leaving 12 bases between. The CDR3 region is CASSRGLYTDTQYF. Written as DNA, the CDR3 is TGTGCCAGCAGCCGGGGACTTTACACAGATACGCAGTATTTT.

This clonotype was observed a handful of times. The V call is TRBV7-9, the J call TRBJ1-3; D gene ambiguous. The CDR3 consists of 15 residues. Germline V CDR1 and CDR2: SEHNR, FQNEAQ (reference sequence). Trimming removed 4 bases from V and 1 base from J, with 11 bases in between. CDR3 protein: CASSSLTGSGNTIYF. In DNA, the CDR3 is TGTGCCAGCAGCTCTTTAACCGGATCTGGAAACACCATATATTTT.

This clonotype was detected a few times. This chain links TRBV6-2 or TRBV6-3 with TRBJ1-1; D is undetermined. The CDR3 is made up of 13 amino acids. V was trimmed by 3 bases and J by 0 bases, leaving 5 bases between them. Germline V gives CDR1 MNHEY, CDR2 SVGEGT. As DNA, the CDR3 is TGTGCCAGCAGTTATGGGATGAACACTGAAGCTTTCTTT. Protein sequence: CASSYGMNTEAFF.

A single count supports this clonotype. V and J are TRBV27 and TRBJ1-2, with no clear D. Trimming stripped 3 bases from V and 4 bases from J, with 15 bases between. Germline-derived CDR1 and CDR2 are MNHEY and SMNVEV (reference sequence). This CDR3 region has 15 residues. In DNA, the CDR3 is TGTGCCAGCAGTTTCTGGGGTGGTCACTTCTATGGCTACACCTTC. This encodes CASSFWGGHFYGYTF.

The gene calls are TRBV4-1 and TRBJ2-4; 7 bases are shared with TRBD2. Losses at the gene ends were 0 bases for V and 8 bases for J; bases not matched to a gene: 10. CDR3 size: 16 residues. Germline V gene data show CDR1 as MGHRA and CDR2 as YSYEKL. The CDR3 bases are TGCGCCAGCAGCCAAGATTATCTTGGGGACTATGACATTCAGTACTTC. It encodes CASSQDYLGDYDIQYF.

This clonotype was detected only once. The chain has TRBV4-2 and TRBJ2-7, with D possibly matching TRBD1 (6 bases). Germline V CDR1 and CDR2: LGHNA, YNFKEQ. V was pared by 0 bases and J by 2 bases, with 11 bases between. The CDR3 sequence is 15 residues long. CDR3 DNA: TGTGCCAGCAGCCAAGATGACAGGACCCCCTACGAGCAGTACTTC. Translating gives CASSQDDRTPYEQYF.

The CDR3 DNA reads TGTGCCAGCGGAGTAGCGGACAATGAGCAGTTCTTC. Encoded protein: CASGVADNEQFF. V gene TRBV7-9 combines with J gene TRBJ2-1; perhaps TRBD2 as D (6 bases). Germline lookup yields CDR1 SEHNR and CDR2 FQNEAQ (reference sequence). There are 12 residues in the CDR3. V shed 8 bases and J shed 5 bases, with 10 bases lying between them.

This clonotype was counted only a few times. CDR3 sequence (DNA): TGTGCCATCAGTGACGGAATCTACGAGCAGTACTTC. The encoded protein is CAISDGIYEQYF. The chain has TRBV10-3 and TRBJ2-7, with D uncertain. Deletions cut 3 bases from V and 3 bases from J, with 6 bases between. CDR3 length equals 12 residues. Per the germline V gene, CDR1 is ENHRY and CDR2 is SYGVKD.

The gene calls are TRBV10-3 and TRBJ2-7; TRBD1 aligns across 8 bases. CDR3 length: 15 amino acids. From germline, CDR1 is ENHRY and CDR2 SYGVKD. V dropped 3 bases and J dropped 3; count of bases not matched to a gene: 7. The CDR3 DNA reads TGTGCCATCAGTGACGATGGAGACAGGGGCTACGAGCAGTACTTC. This codes for CAISDDGDRGYEQYF.

The rearrangement uses TRBV28 and TRBJ2-7; possibly TRBD2 for D (6 bases). Looked up from germline, CDR1 is MDHEN and CDR2 is SYDVKM. The CDR3 has 17 residues. V lost 7 bases, J lost 3 bases, and 25 bases lay in between. This CDR3 reads CASTEGSEGGSYYEQYF. The CDR3 DNA is TGTGCCAGCACCGAAGGGAGTGAGGGAGGTTCCTACTACGAGCAGTACTTC.

The V call is TRBV11-2, the J call TRBJ2-1, with TRBD2 identical over 10 bases. V trimming: 5 bases; J trimming: 8 bases; junction bases outside the gene matches: 9. The CDR3 is 15 residues long. From germline, CDR1 is SGHAT and CDR2 FQNNGV. This CDR3 reads CASSQREGGHHEQFF. The CDR3 nucleotides read TGTGCCAGCAGCCAGCGGGAGGGGGGTCACCATGAGCAGTTCTTC.

V is TRBV5-6 and J is TRBJ2-1; D possibly corresponds to TRBD2 (6 bases). The CDR3 sequence is 15 residues long. Germline CDR1 SGHDT, CDR2 YYEEEE. Trimming removed 4 bases from V and 8 bases from J, with 19 bases in between. The CDR3 sequence: CASSKEDYLPYEQFF. The CDR3 coding sequence is TGTGCCAGCAGCAAAGAGGACTATCTCCCTTATGAGCAGTTCTTC.

The rearrangement links TRBV27 to TRBJ2-5; 14 bases are shared with TRBD2. CDR1 is MNHEY, CDR2 SMNVEV, per germline (reference sequence). V lost 5 bases to trimming and J lost 5 bases; unmatched junction nucleotides: 7. The CDR3 extends over 16 amino acids. The CDR3 spells CASSQGLAGAVETQYF. In DNA, the CDR3 is TGTGCCAGCAGTCAGGGACTAGCGGGAGCAGTTGAGACCCAGTACTTC.

The chain recombines TRBV6-1 with TRBJ2-1; 8 bases line up with TRBD2. Germline trimming cut 7 bases from V and 6 bases from J; bases unmatched to any gene: 14. The germline V gene has CDR1 MNHNS and CDR2 SASEGT. The CDR3 is 16 residues long. CDR3 sequence: CASTPFAGGWGNEQFF. The CDR3 DNA is TGTGCCAGCACCCCGTTCGCGGGAGGTTGGGGCAATGAGCAGTTCTTC.

This clonotype came up a few times. The CDR3 region has the DNA TGTGCCATCAGTGATTATGGCATAGTAGGGTATGGCTACACCTTC. Translated, it gives CAISDYGIVGYGYTF. The chain combines TRBV10-3 with TRBJ1-2; D not resolved. CDR1 is ENHRY and CDR2 is SYGVKD in the germline V gene. This CDR3 has 15 amino acids. V dropped 3 bases and J dropped 5 bases, with 16 bases sitting between them.

The chain uses TRBV4-3 and TRBJ2-7; D may be TRBD1 or TRBD2 (5 bases each). Germline CDR1 and CDR2: LGHNA and YSLEER. CDR3 length: 14 amino acids. V lost 0 bases and J 4 bases, leaving 10 bases between the germline ends. CDR3: CASSQDQGRYEQYF. The CDR3 DNA is TGCGCCAGCAGCCAAGACCAGGGACGGTACGAGCAGTACTTC.

This sequence joins TRBV19 and TRBJ2-1; maybe TRBD2 (5 bases). This CDR3 is built from 15 residues. V was trimmed by 1 base and J by 3 bases, leaving 10 bases between them. Germline CDR1 and CDR2: LNHDA and SQIVND (reference sequence). CDR3 sequence: CASSIGSSSYNEQFF. The CDR3 coding sequence is TGTGCCAGTAGTATAGGGTCTAGCAGCTACAATGAGCAGTTCTTC.

This clonotype turned up a few times. The genes are TRBV12-3 or TRBV12-4 and TRBJ2-1; no reliable D call. Trimming stripped 6 bases from V and 5 bases from J, with 11 bases between. The CDR3 is made up of 13 amino acids. This chain's CDR3 is CASSPWWHNEQFF. CDR3 coding DNA: TGTGCCAGCAGCCCGTGGTGGCACAATGAGCAGTTCTTC.

The chain combines TRBV13 with TRBJ1-2; D might be TRBD1 (5 bases). The CDR3 runs to 16 residues. Germline lookup yields CDR1 PRHDT and CDR2 FYEKMQ (reference sequence). Trimming pared 4 bases from V and 3 bases from J, leaving 18 bases between. The CDR3 reads CASSSARRDGDYGYTF. The CDR3 DNA is TGTGCCAGCAGCTCCGCACGACGGGACGGGGACTATGGCTACACCTTC.

V gene TRBV12-3 or TRBV12-4 combines with J gene TRBJ1-5, with D maybe TRBD1 (6 bases). The V and J ends lost 2 bases and 6 bases respectively, with 8 bases between them. The CDR3 length is 13 residues. CDR3 in amino acids: CASSLWGLQPQHF. The CDR3 bases are TGTGCCAGCAGTTTATGGGGGCTTCAGCCCCAGCATTTT.

Only a few counts were recorded for this clonotype. The chain carries TRBV20-1 and TRBJ2-7; TRBD2 aligns across 7 bases. Losses at the gene ends were 5 bases for V and 3 bases for J; bases not matched to a gene: 7. Germline values: CDR1 DFQATT, CDR2 SNEGSKA (reference sequence). The CDR3 contains 13 residues. The CDR3 is CSAPSGPNYEQYF. The CDR3 DNA reads as TGCAGTGCTCCTAGCGGACCTAACTACGAGCAGTACTTC.

The rearrangement links TRBV4-1 to TRBJ1-1; D is ambiguous. V lost 3 bases, J lost 5 bases, and 10 bases lay in between. This CDR3 is built from 13 residues. The germline V gene has CDR1 MGHRA and CDR2 YSYEKL. The CDR3, as DNA: TGCGCCAGCAGCCACATACACCTGACTGAAGCTTTCTTT. As protein: CASSHIHLTEAFF.

This clonotype was detected only a few times. The J gene is TRBJ1-5, the V gene TRBV5-1; D might be TRBD1 (6 bases). The CDR3 runs to 14 residues. CDR1 is SGHRS and CDR2 is YFSETQ in the germline V gene. The V end was cut by 4 bases, the J end by 3 bases, with 11 bases between. CDR3 residues: CASSPGTYNQPQHF. The CDR3 DNA reads as TGCGCCAGCAGCCCGGGGACATACAATCAGCCCCAGCATTTT.

In its sample, this clonotype was seen a few times. The rearrangement joins TRBV20-1 to TRBJ1-1; D call uncertain. The germline CDR1 and CDR2 sequences are DFQATT and SNEGSKA (reference sequence). This CDR3 contains 10 residues. V was cut by 6 bases and J by 10 bases, with 12 bases left in between. Here the CDR3 reads CSAPRPRAFF. For the CDR3, the DNA is TGCAGTGCCCCCCGTCCTAGAGCTTTCTTT.

The CDR3 region is CASTQTGVDGYTF. The CDR3 DNA reads as TGTGCCAGCACCCAGACAGGGGTAGATGGCTACACCTTC. The chain combines TRBV12-3 or TRBV12-4 with TRBJ1-2; 8 bases agree with TRBD1. The length of the CDR3 is 13 residues. The V gene end was trimmed by 7 bases and the J gene end by 6 bases; junction bases not matched to a gene: 7.

This clonotype was seen a few times. This chain connects TRBV6-5 to TRBJ2-3, with D uncertain. This CDR3 contains 15 residues. CDR1 is MNHEY, CDR2 SVGAGI, per germline. V dropped 0 bases and J dropped 4 bases, with 11 bases sitting between them. The CDR3 nucleotides read TGTGCCAGCAGTTACTCACTCGGATTAGCAGATACGCAGTATTTT. This gives the protein CASSYSLGLADTQYF.

This clonotype was picked up one time. This chain links TRBV6-4 with TRBJ1-5, with D possibly TRBD1 on 6 matching bases. Germline-derived CDR1 and CDR2 are MRHNA and SNTAGT. CDR3 size: 15 residues. Trimming cost V 0 bases and J 7 bases, with 13 bases left between them. CDR3 region: CASSDSPGAGQPQHF. Written as DNA, the CDR3 is TGTGCCAGCAGTGACTCGCCGGGGGCGGGCCAGCCCCAGCATTTT.

This clonotype was seen a handful of times. The gene calls are TRBV25-1 and TRBJ2-1, with no clear D. Germline V gene data show CDR1 as MGHDK and CDR2 as SYGVNS. Between the trimmed V and J ends, which lost 1 base and 5 bases, there was a span of 15 bases. The CDR3 loop spans 16 amino acids. CDR3 bases: TGTGCCAGCAGTGAATCTGCACGTTGGAATGACAATGAGCAGTTCTTC. Protein sequence: CASSESARWNDNEQFF.

This clonotype was recorded only once. The chain carries TRBV7-3 and TRBJ2-1, with 7 bases fitting TRBD1. This CDR3 contains 15 residues. The germline CDR1 and CDR2 sequences are SGHTA and FQGTGA. The J segment lost 4 bases and the V segment lost 2 bases, leaving 5 bases of the junction unmatched. CDR3 loop: CASSLQDRRYNEQFF. CDR3 nucleotides: TGTGCCAGCAGCTTACAGGACAGGAGATACAATGAGCAGTTCTTC.

The chain has TRBV2 and TRBJ1-3; a possible D gene is TRBD1 (5 bases). This CDR3 region has 15 residues. Germline lookup yields CDR1 SNHLY and CDR2 FYNNEI. V was pared by 4 bases and J by 3 bases, with 13 bases between. The CDR3 here is CASSGGIDVGNTIYF. CDR3 nucleotide sequence: TGTGCCAGCAGTGGGGGGATTGACGTTGGAAACACCATATATTTT.

The rearrangement joins TRBV7-9 to TRBJ1-1; 8 bases align to TRBD1. V lost 4 bases and J lost 1; bases outside the gene matches: 2. The CDR3 covers 14 residues. CDR1 and CDR2 (germline): SEHNR, FQNEAQ (reference sequence). The CDR3 nucleotides read TGTGCCAGCAGCTCGGGACAGGCGAACACTGAAGCTTTCTTT. Translation: CASSSGQANTEAFF.